This T cell receptor (beta chain) was profiled in a study of blood T cell repertoires in COVID-19. Under the authors' procedure: Amplification with reference gene primers provided the estimates of nucleated cell counts. Clones were sequenced by immunoSEQ multiplex PCR, and TCRdb holds only the in-frame ones, with some missing. The DNA gave D and trimming, while V, J and clone size come from that table. The sample includes 110,000 to 150,000 clones, 80% to 90% of them seen just once. V was pared by 10 bases and J by 2 bases, with 13 bases between. Germline values: CDR1 WSHSY, CDR2 SAAADI. This CDR3 contains 13 residues.

Sequenced: peripheral blood. The receptor comes from a man in his sixties with active or convalescent COVID-19. V usage is TRBV10-2 and J usage is TRBJ2-3, with TRBD2 as a possible D gene (5 bases). In DNA, the CDR3 is TGCGCCACCAAAGCGGAGGCCACAGATACGCAGTATTTT. Amino acid sequence: CATKAEATDTQYF.